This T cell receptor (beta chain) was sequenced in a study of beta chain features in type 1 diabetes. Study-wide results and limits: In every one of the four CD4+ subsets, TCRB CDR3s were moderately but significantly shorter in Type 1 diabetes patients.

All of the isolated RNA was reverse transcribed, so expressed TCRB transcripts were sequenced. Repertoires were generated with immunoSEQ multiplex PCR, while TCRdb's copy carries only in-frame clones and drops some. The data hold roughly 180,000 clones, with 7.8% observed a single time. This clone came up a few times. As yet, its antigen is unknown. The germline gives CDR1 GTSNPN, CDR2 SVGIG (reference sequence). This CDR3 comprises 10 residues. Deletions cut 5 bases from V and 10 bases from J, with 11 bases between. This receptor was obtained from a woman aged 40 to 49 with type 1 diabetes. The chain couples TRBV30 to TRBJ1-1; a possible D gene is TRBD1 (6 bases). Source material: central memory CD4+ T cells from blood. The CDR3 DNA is TGTGCCTGGGGGGGCGAACGAGCTTTCTTT. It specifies CAWGGERAFF.